This T cell receptor (beta chain) appears in the sequencing data of a study of CD8 T cells in Susac syndrome. Matching for age and sex applied to the controls, who were healthy donors. The CDR3 covers 17 residues. V was clipped by 3 bases and J by 4 bases; unmatched bases: 13. Germline CDR1 LGHDT, CDR2 YNNKEL (reference sequence). RNA totalling about 0.5 to 1 ug underwent reverse transcription with random hexamers. immunoSEQ multiplex PCR amplified TCR beta CDR3 across 54 Vbeta, 13 Jbeta. Each CDR3 protein gets one entry after TCRdb re-called the immunoSEQ multiplex PCR reads with MiXCR. The sample includes roughly 200,000 distinct CDR3 sequences, 95% of them seen just once.

The chain has TRBV3-1 and TRBJ1-2, with TRBD1 identical over 8 bases. This TCR was sampled from a human donor in good health. Specimen: CD4+ T cells from PBMCs. The DNA of the CDR3 is TGTGCCAGCAGCCACGCATCCGGGACAGGATTGCGCTATGGCTACACCTTC. The encoded protein is CASSHASGTGLRYGYTF.